This T cell receptor beta chain was identified during a study of regulatory T cells in long-lasting Graves disease listed by TCRdb under 2021. At the level of the whole study: Newly diagnosed Graves' disease patients had taken antithyroid drugs for less than 3 months. Patients with persistent Graves' disease were compared with patients with newly diagnosed Graves' disease using TCR sequencing and RNA sequencing of peripheral blood. The study was registered as a clinical trial and conducted in China. A total of about 33 samples were covered by TCR sequencing, comprising approximately 13 persistent and about 20 newly diagnosed Graves' disease patients.

With respect to this clonotype: Its antigen target is currently unknown. There are no base qualities to consult, and no much larger clone falls within one base.

From its cysteine to its phenylalanine, the CDR3 spans 17 amino acids. The CDR3 DNA has 51 bases and is translated from base 1. The germline V gene sets CDR1 to KGHDR and CDR2 to SFDVKD. V and J are truncated by 5 bases and 0 bases respectively, leaving an intervening sequence of 18 bases. This sample's time point label indicates: newly diagnosed GD, antithyroid drugs for less than 3 months. For both TCR sequencing and RNA sequencing, RNA was extracted from PBMCs using TRIzol. Graves' disease was diagnosed according to American Thyroid Association guidelines. Recruitment of patients was carried out at an endocrinology department in Xi'an, China. Each patient gave about 8.1 milliliters of peripheral blood, collected in an EDTA anticoagulant tube. Ficoll Paque Plus density gradient separation was used to isolate PBMCs, and no additional T cell sorting was done. RNA quality was checked with an Agilent 2100 Bioanalyzer and agarose gel, and concentration with a NanoDrop 2000.

The research as a whole found: More public clonotypes were shared among persistent patients (2,741) than among newly diagnosed patients (roughly 1,000). The study examined only peripheral blood because the primary lesion, thyroid tissue, could not be accessed. Sequencing and analysis were restricted to the TCR beta chain. Compared with newly diagnosed patients, patients with persistent Graves' disease had lower TCR Shannon entropy and fewer highly expanded clones, which suggests clonal expansion. As a limitation, the authors acknowledged that the small sample size may reduce accuracy. Persistent disease showed preferential use of TRBV28, TRBJ1-2 and TRBJ2-5, whereas newly diagnosed disease favored TRBV20-1 and TRBJ2-1.

Receptor amplification or capture employed multiplex PCR. The listed sequencing device is Illumina HiSeq 4000. TCR beta libraries were built with iRepertoire HTBI primers and Arm-PCR amplification of CDR3 regions. PCR products were gel purified before sequencing. Regarding the original processing steps: A total of roughly 58 TRBV and 14 TRBJ segments were identified across samples and were used for gene usage analysis of CDR3 amino acid clonotypes. Filtered high-quality paired reads were merged into contigs using COPE and FqMerger. BLAST was used to align contigs to IMGT TRBV, TRBD and TRBJ reference genes, and CDR3 was defined according to IMGT. Highly expanded clones were defined as clonotypes with a frequency above 0.1%. Shannon entropy served as the measure of repertoire diversity, while the Gini coefficient captured V-J evenness. Clonotypes shared by more than one individual were considered public. TCRdb cleaned the public reads at Q25 with fastp, built clones with MiXCR and kept in-frame beta chains. Identical CDR3 proteins give one entry, which carries the most common genes and DNA. Clone size and V and J calls follow TCRdb, not the original study. This sample lists hundreds of thousands of distinct CDR3 sequences; roughly 14% were detected once. The ten largest clones represent 8.5% to 10% of the sample.

These data were likewise used in another study, on T cells in Graves' hyperthyroidism and ophthalmopathy. The second paper further reports: Stable Graves' hyperthyroidism was defined as the absence of progression to ophthalmopathy over 18 months of follow-up. Hyperthyroidism patients were newly diagnosed, had a disease duration of under 2 months, and were aged 18 to 65 years. Any patient with an uncontrolled infection, another autoimmune disease, pregnancy or lactation was excluded. Diagnoses were established on the basis of clinical symptoms, serum thyroxine and TRAb, thyroid ultrasound, and orbital computed tomography. The TCR CDR3 was subjected to a first round of RT-PCR using the HTBI primer set and the Qiagen OneStep RT-PCR kit. Most expanded thyroid clonotypes (frequency above 0.001) were also found in blood, which suggests that blood repertoires may mirror thyroid immune responses. Ophthalmopathy was separated from stable hyperthyroidism by a 13 V-J signature model, with over 85% sensitivity and 81% to 82% specificity obtained in cross-validation and 80%/75% obtained in testing. During validation, the model predicted progression to ophthalmopathy a median of approximately 7 months ahead of onset, with almost 71% sensitivity and 72.22% specificity. A discovery cohort of roughly 96 patients, 43 with Graves' ophthalmopathy and under 60 with stable Graves' hyperthyroidism, was used to find distinguishing TCR V-J signatures. Prospective prediction of ophthalmopathy was tested in an independent validation cohort of under 20 hyperthyroidism patients and 15 to 17 patients who later progressed to ophthalmopathy. The 95 to 100 discovery patients were randomly divided into training and test sets at a 7:3 ratio. In about six Graves' hyperthyroidism patients, the study also compared T-cell repertoires from thyroid tissue with T-cell repertoires from blood. Following sampling, methimazole starting at 30 mg daily was given to hyperthyroidism patients, and high-dose intravenous methylprednisolone was given to ophthalmopathy patients. The libraries were constructed in a second round of multiplex PCR and then size-selected and purified. Paired-end sequencing of the libraries was performed with 100 bp reads on an Illumina HiSeq2000. SOAPnuke was used to process the raw data, with reads discarded if the reads contained adapters or uncalled bases, had a mean Phred below 15, or lacked an exact constant-primer or identifier match. High-quality paired reads were merged using COPE v1.2.5, and each unique nucleotide sequence was defined as a clonotype. MiTCR v1.1 was used to align clonotypes to the IMGT TRBV, TRBD and TRBJ reference segments. Only V-J combinations with frequency above 0.0001, covering about 99% of repertoires, were analysed. The TCS score was defined as the ratio of F50 (clonal expansion) to E x V (chaos), calculated using BLOSUM62-based TCRdist between CDR3 peptides within each V-J. Welch's t-statistics and random forest reduced 450 to 600 V-J features to 13, which were used in a naive Bayes classifier (R e1071). No statistical method was used to set the sample size in advance, and investigators knew the group allocation. TCR Vbeta CDR3 sequencing of 135 peripheral blood samples (43 ophthalmopathy, some 75 hyperthyroidism and around 17 progressor patients) is reported in the paper.

The source of this sequence is a man aged 25-45 years with Graves disease. Donor details come from another sample of the same person, matched by shared clones. Specimen: peripheral blood mononuclear cells (PBMCs), collected at new diagnosis, from a patient treated with antithyroid drugs. The rearrangement joined TRBV24-1 to TRBJ2-5; TRBD1 is perhaps the D gene, given 6 matching bases. The CDR3 protein is CATSGTSGHFDQETQYF. At the DNA level, the sequence is TGTGCCACCAGTGGGACGTCGGGACACTTCGACCAAGAGACCCAGTACTTC.